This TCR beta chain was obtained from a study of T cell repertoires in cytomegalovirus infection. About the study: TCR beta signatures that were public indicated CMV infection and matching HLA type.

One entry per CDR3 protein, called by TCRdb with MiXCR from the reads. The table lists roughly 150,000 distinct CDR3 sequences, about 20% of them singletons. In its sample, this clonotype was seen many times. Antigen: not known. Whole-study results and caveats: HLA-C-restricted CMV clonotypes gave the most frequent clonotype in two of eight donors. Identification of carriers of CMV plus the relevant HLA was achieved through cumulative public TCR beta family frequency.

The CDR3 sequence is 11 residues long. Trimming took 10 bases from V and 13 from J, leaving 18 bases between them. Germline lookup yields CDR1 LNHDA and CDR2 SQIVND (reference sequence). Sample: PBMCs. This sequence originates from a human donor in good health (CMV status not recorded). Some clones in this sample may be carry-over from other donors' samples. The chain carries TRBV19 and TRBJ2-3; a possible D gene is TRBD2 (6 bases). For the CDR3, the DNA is TGTGCCACTAGGACGGGGGAGGTAAAGTATTTT. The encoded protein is CATRTGEVKYF. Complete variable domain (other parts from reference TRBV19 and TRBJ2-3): DGGITQSPKYLFRKEGQNVTLSCEQNLNHDAMYWYRQDPGQGLRLIYYSQIVNDFQKGDIAEGYSVSREKKESFPLTVTSAQKNPTAFYLCATRTGEVKYFGPGTRLTVL.